These 18 T cell receptor beta chains share one sample of origin, sequenced in a study of Tregs in tolerant kidney transplant recipients. Libraries were prepared by immunoSEQ multiplex PCR; TCRdb keeps only in-frame clonotypes and omits some of them. This sample contains 25,000 to 35,000 clones. Recipients received nonmyeloablative bone marrow transplants from related graft donors, with transient mixed chimerism. The sample here was CD4+ T cells from blood (PBMCs), taken 24 months after the transplant. The origin of the receptors is a human patient who received a combined kidney and bone marrow transplant. Some T cells may be provided by the graft donor.

Details on this clone: The CDR3 end falls 3 residues outside the read, so it is completed with the germline J gene. V gene TRBV18 combines with J gene TRBJ2-7; 10 nucleotides match TRBD2. The CDR3 spans 15 residues. Trimming took 3 bases from V and 4 from J; bases not matched to a gene: 6. Germline V gives CDR1 KGHSH, CDR2 LQKENI. The CDR3 region is CASSPSSGREYEQYF. The CDR3 DNA, read in part, is TGTGCCAGCTCACCCTCTAGCGGGAGAGAGTACGAG.

Regarding this clone: The CDR3 end is not reached by the read, which stops 3 residues before it; the germline J gene fills it in. The chain combines TRBV5-6 with TRBJ1-2; TRBD1 matches 8 bases. The germline V gene encodes CDR1 SGHDT and CDR2 YYEEEE. J was trimmed by 6 bases and V by 5 bases; bases with no gene match: 6. CDR3 length: 13 amino acids. The CDR3 bases that were read are TGTGCCAGCAGTTTACAGGGGGTTGATGGC. It yields the protein CASSLQGVDG. Given in full, the CDR3 is CASSLQGVDGYTF.

About this clone: The sequence runs out 3 residues before the end of the CDR3; the remainder is reconstructed from the germline J gene. The chain has TRBV10-3 and TRBJ2-7; D unresolved. Deletions cut 2 bases from V and 3 bases from J, with 5 bases between. Germline CDR1 is ENHRY and CDR2 is SYGVKD. This CDR3 has 12 residues. The CDR3 DNA, read in part, is TGTGCCATCAGTGAGAACAGCTACGAG. Translating it yields CAISENSYE. The full-length CDR3 reads as CAISENSYEQYF.

To note about this clone: The CDR3 is cut off 3 residues early in the read; its end comes from the germline J gene. This chain uses TRBV10-3 with TRBJ2-2, with a weak D call TRBD1 (5 bases). Trimming took 1 base from V and 1 from J, leaving 7 bases between them. CDR3 length: 15 amino acids. The germline CDR1 and CDR2 sequences are ENHRY and SYGVKD. CDR3 DNA, as far as it was read: TGTGCCATCAGTGAGTTCGGACAGAACACCGGGGAG. This sequence encodes CAISEFGQNTGE. The CDR3 in its entirety is CAISEFGQNTGELFF.

Partial CDR3 DNA: TGTGCCAGCAGTTACGAAACAGGGGGCCCTATGAACACTGAA. Translation gives CASSYETGGPMNTE. The CDR3 reads in full as CASSYETGGPMNTEAFF. This chain links TRBV6-2 or TRBV6-3 with TRBJ1-1; 9 bases fit TRBD1. The read gets to within 3 residues of the CDR3 end, and the germline J gene fills in the rest. This CDR3 is 17 amino acids long. V was pared by 2 bases and J by 0 bases, with 7 bases of the junction left unmatched. Germline CDR1 is MNHEY and CDR2 is SVGEGT.

As regards this clone: The CDR3 end is not reached by the read, which stops 3 residues before it; the germline J gene fills it in. The chain is built from TRBV30 and TRBJ2-1, with 9 bases that match TRBD1. Germline trimming cut 5 bases from V and 9 bases from J; bases unmatched to any gene: 14. The CDR3 has 15 residues. Looked up from germline, CDR1 is GTSNPN and CDR2 is SVGIG (reference sequence). The covered CDR3 bases are TGTGCCTGGTCTTCCCGGGACAGGGAGGCTAGTGAG. This translates into CAWSSRDREASE. The whole CDR3 sequence is CAWSSRDREASEQFF.

As regards this clone: The CDR3 extends 3 residues past the end of the read, so its final part is completed from the germline J gene. The gene calls are TRBV2 and TRBJ2-2; D is possibly TRBD1 (6 bases). This CDR3 contains 16 residues. Germline CDR1 reads SNHLY; CDR2 reads FYNNEI. V was pared by 4 bases and J by 5 bases, with 17 bases between. Incomplete CDR3 DNA: TGTGCCAGCAGTGTCAGCCAGGGGTTAAGAACCGGGGAG. Translating it yields CASSVSQGLRTGE. In full, the CDR3 reads CASSVSQGLRTGELFF.

Comment on this clone: The DNA ends 3 residues before the CDR3 does, and the rest of the CDR3 is filled in from the germline J gene. The rearrangement links TRBV19 to TRBJ1-1, with 8 positions matching TRBD1. CDR3 length: 14 residues. Looked up from germline, CDR1 is LNHDA and CDR2 is SQIVND (reference sequence). The trim removed 3 bases at V and 5 bases at J, leaving 5 bases unmatched. The CDR3 sequence is CASSITGGGTEAFF. The part of the CDR3 DNA that was read is TGTGCCAGTAGTATCACAGGGGGAGGGACTGAA.

About this clone: The read ends 3 residues early relative to the CDR3; the germline J gene fills the gap. V usage is TRBV20-1 and J usage is TRBJ2-5; 9 nucleotides align to TRBD1. CDR3 length equals 14 residues. The germline V gene has CDR1 DFQATT and CDR2 SNEGSKA (reference sequence). The V segment lost 4 bases and the J segment 1 base; nucleotides outside the gene matches: 4. The CDR3 DNA, read in part, is TGCAGTGCTAACCGGGACAGGGCCCAAGAGACC. It translates to CSANRDRAQET. The whole CDR3 protein is CSANRDRAQETQYF.

A word on this clone: The CDR3 is cut off 3 residues early in the read; its end comes from the germline J gene. The chain is built from TRBV7-9 and TRBJ2-5; 11 nucleotides line up with TRBD1. V lost 5 bases, J lost 4 bases, and 6 bases stayed unmatched. Germline V gene sequence: CDR1 SEHNR, CDR2 FQNEAQ (reference sequence). The CDR3 extends over 15 amino acids. The CDR3 bases that were read are TGTGCCAGCAGCCCCGGACAGGGGGCTTCAGAGACC. As protein: CASSPGQGASET. The entire CDR3 sequence reads CASSPGQGASETQYF.

A word on this clone: The read finishes 3 residues shy of the CDR3 end, and the germline J gene is used to complete it. The chain recombines TRBV9 with TRBJ1-4; unclear D gene. Germline V gene lookup returns CDR1 SGDLS and CDR2 YYNGEE. V dropped 1 base and J dropped 5 bases, with 9 bases sitting between them. CDR3 length equals 14 residues. The CDR3 loop is CASSVLGSNEKLFF. CDR3 bases read: TGTGCCAGCAGCGTATTAGGGTCGAATGAAAAA.

Comment on this clone: The sequenced fragment ends 3 residues before the CDR3 boundary, so the rest is inferred from the germline J gene. The chain links TRBV18 to TRBJ2-5; 11 bases are a match to TRBD2. Germline values: CDR1 KGHSH, CDR2 LQKENI. The CDR3 has 15 residues. Losses at the gene ends were 2 bases for V and 5 bases for J; bases not matched to a gene: 4. CDR3 amino acids: CASSPTASGRETQYF. The CDR3 bases that were read are TGTGCCAGCTCACCAACGGCTAGCGGGAGGGAGACC.

For this clone: The read finishes 3 residues shy of the CDR3 end, and the germline J gene is used to complete it. The rearrangement joins TRBV20-1 to TRBJ2-7, with D perhaps matching TRBD2 (5 bases). The length of the CDR3 is 13 residues. Germline values: CDR1 DFQATT, CDR2 SNEGSKA (reference sequence). V lost 5 bases to trimming and J lost 0 bases, with 11 bases between them. CDR3 DNA, as far as it was read: TGCAGTGCTGCGGACTTAAGCTCCTACGAG. This encodes CSAADLSSYE. From start to end, the CDR3 is CSAADLSSYEQYF.

CDR3 residues: CASSRTGTGIYGYTF. The sequenced CDR3 bases are TGTGCCAGCAGCCGCACCGGGACAGGCATCTATGGC. This chain links TRBV14 with TRBJ1-2; the match to TRBD1 covers 8 bases. The read falls 3 residues short of the CDR3 end, and the missing part is taken from the germline J gene. This CDR3 has 15 residues. Germline lookup yields CDR1 SGHDN and CDR2 FVKESK. The V and J ends lost 4 bases and 4 bases, in that order; junction bases with no gene match: 8.

About this clone itself: The read falls 3 residues short of the CDR3 end, and the missing part is taken from the germline J gene. The V and J genes are TRBV30 and TRBJ2-1, with D maybe TRBD1 (5 bases). The CDR3 contains 12 residues. CDR1 is GTSNPN, CDR2 SVGIG, per germline (reference sequence). Trimming took 7 bases from V and 3 from J, leaving 10 bases between them. The CDR3 spells CAYQGYYNEQFF. The CDR3 DNA, read in part, is TGTGCCTACCAGGGTTACTACAATGAG. The entire variable domain, with the rest obtained from reference TRBV30 and TRBJ2-1, is as follows: SQTIHQWPATLVQPVGSPLSLECTVEGTSNPNLYWYRQAAGRGLQLLFYSVGIGQISSEVPQNLSASRPQDRQFILSSKKLLLSDSGFYLCAYQGYYNEQFFGPGTRLTVL.

Points on this clone: The read stops 3 residues short of the end of the CDR3; the missing end is completed from the germline J gene. The chain couples TRBV7-9 to TRBJ2-2; no reliable D call. The CDR3 length is 15 residues. Trimming left V 0 bases short and J 1 base short, with 6 bases between. CDR1 is SEHNR and CDR2 is FQNEAQ in the germline V gene (reference sequence). CDR3 region: CASSLASQNTGELFF. Partial CDR3 DNA: TGTGCCAGCAGCTTAGCTTCACAGAACACCGGGGAG.

Turning to this clone: The DNA ends 3 residues before the CDR3 does, and the rest of the CDR3 is filled in from the germline J gene. The chain is built from TRBV5-1 and TRBJ2-7; D gene uncertain. V dropped 0 bases and J dropped 3 bases, with 7 bases sitting between them. In germline, CDR1 is SGHRS, CDR2 YFSETQ. This CDR3 is built from 13 residues. The CDR3 spells CASSLGQNYEQYF. The DNA read from the CDR3 is TGCGCCAGCAGCTTGGGCCAGAACTACGAG.

About this clone itself: The CDR3 end is not reached by the read, which stops 3 residues before it; the germline J gene fills it in. The chain links TRBV29-1 to TRBJ2-1; TRBD1 or TRBD2 may be the D gene (5 bases each). V lost 0 bases and J 8 bases, leaving 17 bases between the germline ends. The CDR3 consists of 15 residues. Germline lookup yields CDR1 SQVTM and CDR2 ANQGSEA. The CDR3 DNA, read in part, is TGCAGCGTTGAAGATTGGGGCAGGGAGCCCCATGAG. It encodes CSVEDWGREPHE. The full CDR3 is CSVEDWGREPHEQFF.